The 9 T cell receptor beta chains given below trace back to one sample, sequenced in a study of a mutant IDH1 vaccine in newly diagnosed glioma. Sequenced by immunoSEQ multiplex PCR; TCRdb stores in-frame clones only, minus some. The sample yields tens of thousands of clones, about 74% seen once. For these receptors, no antigen is known. This sample's time point: week 35, safety follow-up. All doses held 300 ug of mutant IDH1 20-mer peptide, with topical imiquimod. Specimen: PBMCs, collected from a glioma patient whose treatment included an IDH1 peptide vaccine. Every receptor here comes from a man aged 50 to 60 with glioma.

The chain joins TRBV5-1 to TRBJ2-3, with 10 nucleotides matching TRBD2. V was pared by 0 bases and J by 15 bases, with 4 bases of the junction left unmatched. Germline V lookup: CDR1 SGHRS, CDR2 YFSETQ. The CDR3 extends over 12 amino acids. The CDR3 bases are TGCGCCAGCAGCTTGGCCGGGACTAGCGAATATTTT. This encodes CASSLAGTSEYF.

The rearrangement joins TRBV5-5 to TRBJ2-1, with a possible D match to TRBD2 (5 bases). This CDR3 is built from 12 residues. CDR1 and CDR2 from the germline V gene are SGHKS and YYEKEE (reference sequence). V lost 0 bases, J lost 7 bases, and 5 bases lay in between. Here the CDR3 reads CASSLGGNEQFF. In DNA, the CDR3 is TGTGCCAGCAGCTTGGGCGGGAATGAGCAGTTCTTC.

The gene calls are TRBV2 and TRBJ1-5, with a possible D match to TRBD1 (6 bases). CDR1 and CDR2 (germline): SNHLY, FYNNEI. Trimming removed 6 bases at V and 7 bases at J, with 13 bases between. The CDR3 is made up of 13 amino acids. CDR3 coding DNA: TGTGCCAGCAGGGTGAACAGGGAGCAGCCCCAGCATTTT. This translates into CASRVNREQPQHF. Based on the CDR3 plus reference TRBV2 and TRBJ1-5, the full variable domain is EPEVTQTPSHQVTQMGQEVILRCVPISNHLYFYWYRQILGQKVEFLVSFYNNEISEKSEIFDDQFSVERPDGSNFTLKIRSTKLEDSAMYFCASRVNREQPQHFGDGTRLSIL.

The chain has TRBV2 and TRBJ2-5; the match to TRBD1 covers 9 bases. Trimming removed 3 bases from V and 2 bases from J; junction bases left unmatched: 4. Germline CDR1 and CDR2: SNHLY and FYNNEI. This CDR3 has 15 residues. CDR3 sequence: CASSEGQGRQETQYF. CDR3 DNA: TGTGCCAGCAGTGAGGGACAGGGCCGACAAGAGACCCAGTACTTC.

This chain connects TRBV6-1 to TRBJ2-7; 7 nucleotides align to TRBD1. V lost 7 bases to trimming and J lost 4 bases; unmatched junction nucleotides: 10. Germline V gene data show CDR1 as MNHNS and CDR2 as SASEGT. The CDR3 has 14 residues. The CDR3 coding sequence is TGTGCCAGCACTACCGACAGGGTCCGGTACGAGCAGTACTTC. This encodes CASTTDRVRYEQYF.

The gene calls are TRBV4-1 and TRBJ2-1, with TRBD1 matching 7 bases. With V trimmed by 0 bases and J by 11 bases, 4 bases remained unmatched. This CDR3 region has 13 residues. The germline CDR1 and CDR2 sequences are MGHRA and YSYEKL. This chain's CDR3 is CASSQERGRQQFF. The CDR3 coding sequence is TGCGCCAGCAGCCAAGAGAGGGGGCGGCAGCAGTTCTTC.

The genes are TRBV19 and TRBJ1-1, with D perhaps TRBD1 (5 bases). Germline V CDR1 and CDR2: LNHDA, SQIVND (reference sequence). The V end lost 5 bases, the J end lost 3 bases, and 10 bases lay between the germline ends. This CDR3 has 13 amino acids. In DNA, the CDR3 is TGTGCCAGTAGTCTCAGGGAGGACACTGAAGCTTTCTTT. This gives the protein CASSLREDTEAFF.

The V gene is TRBV27, the J gene TRBJ2-7; TRBD1 aligns across 8 bases. V trimming: 7 bases; J trimming: 5 bases; junction bases outside the gene matches: 10. CDR3 size: 14 residues. Germline lookup yields CDR1 MNHEY and CDR2 SMNVEV (reference sequence). Here the CDR3 DNA reads TGTGCCAGCACCTACGGGACAGGATCTAACGAGCAGTACTTC. Its translation is CASTYGTGSNEQYF.

The V gene is TRBV5-4, the J gene TRBJ1-2; the D gene is possibly TRBD1 (5 bases). The CDR3 is 15 residues long. Trimming removed 4 bases from V and 3 bases from J, with 16 bases in between. Germline loops: CDR1 SGHNT, CDR2 YYREEE (reference sequence). The CDR3 protein is CASSTRRGDYYGYTF. The DNA of the CDR3 is TGTGCCAGCAGCACAAGGCGGGGGGATTACTATGGCTACACCTTC. Full variable domain (outside the CDR3, taken from reference TRBV5-4 and TRBJ1-2): ETGVTQSPTHLIKTRGQQVTLRCSSQSGHNTVSWYQQALGQGPQFIFQYYREEENGRGNFPPRFSGLQFPNYSSELNVNALELDDSALYLCASSTRRGDYYGYTFGSGTRLTVV.